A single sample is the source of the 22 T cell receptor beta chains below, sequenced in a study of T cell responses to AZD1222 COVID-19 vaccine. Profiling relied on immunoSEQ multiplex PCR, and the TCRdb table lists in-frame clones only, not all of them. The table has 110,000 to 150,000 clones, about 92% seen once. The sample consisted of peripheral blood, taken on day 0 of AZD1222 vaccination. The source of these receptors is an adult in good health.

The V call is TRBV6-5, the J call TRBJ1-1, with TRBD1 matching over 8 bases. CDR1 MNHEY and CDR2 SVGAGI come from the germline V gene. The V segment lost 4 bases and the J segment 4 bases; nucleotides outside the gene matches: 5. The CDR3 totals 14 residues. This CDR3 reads CASSWIQGGTEAFF. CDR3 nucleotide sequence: TGTGCCAGCAGTTGGATACAGGGGGGCACTGAAGCTTTCTTT.

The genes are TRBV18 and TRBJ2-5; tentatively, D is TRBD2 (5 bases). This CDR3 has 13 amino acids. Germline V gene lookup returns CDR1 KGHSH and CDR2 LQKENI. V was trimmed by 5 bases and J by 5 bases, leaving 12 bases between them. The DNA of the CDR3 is TGTGCCAGCTCATCCGGGGTCCGGGAGACCCAGTACTTC. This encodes CASSSGVRETQYF.

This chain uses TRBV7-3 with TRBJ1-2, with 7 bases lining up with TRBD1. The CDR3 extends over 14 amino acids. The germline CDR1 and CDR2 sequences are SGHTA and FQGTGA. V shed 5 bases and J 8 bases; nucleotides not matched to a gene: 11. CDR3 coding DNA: TGTGCCAGCAGCACCCAGGGGGGCTCTGAGGGCTACACCTTC. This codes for CASSTQGGSEGYTF.

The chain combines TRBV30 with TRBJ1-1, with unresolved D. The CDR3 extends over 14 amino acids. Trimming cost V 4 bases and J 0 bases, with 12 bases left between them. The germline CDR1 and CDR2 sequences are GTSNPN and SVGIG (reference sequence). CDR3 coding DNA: TGTGCCTGGATCAGGCCCGGCATGAACACTGAAGCTTTCTTT. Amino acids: CAWIRPGMNTEAFF.

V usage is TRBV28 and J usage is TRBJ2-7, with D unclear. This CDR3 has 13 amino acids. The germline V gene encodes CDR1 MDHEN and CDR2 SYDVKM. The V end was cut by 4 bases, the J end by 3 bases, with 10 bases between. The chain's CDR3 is CASSSTHFYEQYF. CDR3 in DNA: TGTGCCAGCAGTTCCACCCACTTCTACGAGCAGTACTTC.

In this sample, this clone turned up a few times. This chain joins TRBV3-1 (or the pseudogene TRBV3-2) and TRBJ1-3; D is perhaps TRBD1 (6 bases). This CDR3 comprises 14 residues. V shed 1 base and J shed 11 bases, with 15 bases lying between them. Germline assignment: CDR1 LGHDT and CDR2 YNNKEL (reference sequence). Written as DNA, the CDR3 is TGTGCCAGCAGCCAAGTGGACAGCCCCAGGGCCATATATTTT. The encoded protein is CASSQVDSPRAIYF.

The DNA for the CDR3 is TGTGCCACCGGACTAGAAGGCACAGATACGCAGTATTTT. The encoded protein is CATGLEGTDTQYF. This chain links TRBV6-5 with TRBJ2-3; the match to TRBD2 covers 7 bases. V dropped 10 bases and J dropped 1; count of bases not matched to a gene: 5. Germline V gene sequence: CDR1 MNHEY, CDR2 SVGAGI. There are 13 residues in the CDR3.

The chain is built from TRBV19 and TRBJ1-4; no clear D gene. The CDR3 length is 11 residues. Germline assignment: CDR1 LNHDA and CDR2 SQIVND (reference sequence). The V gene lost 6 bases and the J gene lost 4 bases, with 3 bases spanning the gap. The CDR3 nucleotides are TGTGCCAGTAGATTTAATGAAAAACTGTTTTTT. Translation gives CASRFNEKLFF.

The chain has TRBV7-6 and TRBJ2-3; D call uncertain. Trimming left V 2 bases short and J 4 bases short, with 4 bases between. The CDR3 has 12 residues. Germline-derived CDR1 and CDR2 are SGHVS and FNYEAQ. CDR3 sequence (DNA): TGTGCCAGCAGCTTATTCGCAGATACGCAGTATTTT. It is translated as CASSLFADTQYF.

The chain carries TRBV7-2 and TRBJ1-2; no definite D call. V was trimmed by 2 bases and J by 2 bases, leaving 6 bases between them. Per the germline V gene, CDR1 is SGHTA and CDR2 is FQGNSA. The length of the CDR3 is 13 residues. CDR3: CASSLPPNYGYTF. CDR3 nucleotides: TGTGCCAGCAGCTTACCCCCAAACTATGGCTACACCTTC.

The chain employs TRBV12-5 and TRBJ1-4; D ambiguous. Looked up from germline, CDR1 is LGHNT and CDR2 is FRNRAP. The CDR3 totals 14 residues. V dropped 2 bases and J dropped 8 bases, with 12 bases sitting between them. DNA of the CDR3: TGTGCTAGTGGTTTGCCCGTATTTGGGGAAAAACTGTTTTTT. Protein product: CASGLPVFGEKLFF.

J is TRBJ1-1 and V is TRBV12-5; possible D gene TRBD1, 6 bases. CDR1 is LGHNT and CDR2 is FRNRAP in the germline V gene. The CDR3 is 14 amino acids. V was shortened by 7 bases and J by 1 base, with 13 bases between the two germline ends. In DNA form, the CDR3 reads TGTGCTAGTGTCGCACAGGGTGGGAACACTGAAGCTTTCTTT. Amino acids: CASVAQGGNTEAFF.

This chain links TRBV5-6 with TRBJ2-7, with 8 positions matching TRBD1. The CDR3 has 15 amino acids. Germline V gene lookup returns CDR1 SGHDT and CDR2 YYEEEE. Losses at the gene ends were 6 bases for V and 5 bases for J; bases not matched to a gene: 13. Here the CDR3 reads CASTARDRLLHEQYF. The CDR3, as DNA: TGTGCCAGCACCGCTCGGGACAGGCTCCTGCACGAGCAGTACTTC.

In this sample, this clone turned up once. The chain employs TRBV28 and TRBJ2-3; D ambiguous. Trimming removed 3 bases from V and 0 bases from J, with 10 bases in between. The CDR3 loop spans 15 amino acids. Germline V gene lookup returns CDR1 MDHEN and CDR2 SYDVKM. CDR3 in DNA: TGTGCCAGCAGTTTTGCAGGCCCGAGCACAGATACGCAGTATTTT. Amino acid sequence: CASSFAGPSTDTQYF.

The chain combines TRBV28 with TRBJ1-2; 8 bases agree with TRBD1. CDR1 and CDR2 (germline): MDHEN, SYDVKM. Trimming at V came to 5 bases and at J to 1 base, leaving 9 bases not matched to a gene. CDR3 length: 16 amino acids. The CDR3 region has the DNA TGTGCCAGCAGTAATGCAGGGGGCCCCGTTAACTATGGCTACACCTTC. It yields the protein CASSNAGGPVNYGYTF.

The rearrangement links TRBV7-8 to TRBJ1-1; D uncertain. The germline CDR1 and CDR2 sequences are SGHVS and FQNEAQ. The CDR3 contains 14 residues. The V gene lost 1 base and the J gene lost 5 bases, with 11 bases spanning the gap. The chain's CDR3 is CASSLDRAKTEAFF. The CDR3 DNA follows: TGTGCCAGCAGCTTAGATCGCGCTAAAACTGAAGCTTTCTTT.

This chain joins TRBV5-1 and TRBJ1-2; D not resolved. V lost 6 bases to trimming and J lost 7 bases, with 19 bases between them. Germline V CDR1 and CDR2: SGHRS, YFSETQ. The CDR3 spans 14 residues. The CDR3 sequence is CASTMTVGGPGYTF. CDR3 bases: TGCGCCAGCACTATGACGGTAGGAGGGCCTGGCTACACCTTC. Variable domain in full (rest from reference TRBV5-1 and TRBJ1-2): KAGVTQTPRYLIKTRGQQVTLSCSPISGHRSVSWYQQTPGQGLQFLFEYFSETQRNKGNFPGRFSGRQFSNSRSEMNVSTLELGDSALYLCASTMTVGGPGYTFGSGTRLTVV.

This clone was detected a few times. CDR3 sequence: CASSYLAGRGNTEAFF. The CDR3, as DNA: TGTGCCAGCAGTTATTTGGCAGGGCGGGGGAACACTGAAGCTTTCTTT. The rearrangement joins TRBV6-5 to TRBJ1-1; perhaps TRBD1 as D (5 bases). CDR3 length: 16 residues. V was shortened by 3 bases and J by 1 base, with 15 bases between the two germline ends. CDR1 and CDR2 (germline): MNHEY, SVGAGI.

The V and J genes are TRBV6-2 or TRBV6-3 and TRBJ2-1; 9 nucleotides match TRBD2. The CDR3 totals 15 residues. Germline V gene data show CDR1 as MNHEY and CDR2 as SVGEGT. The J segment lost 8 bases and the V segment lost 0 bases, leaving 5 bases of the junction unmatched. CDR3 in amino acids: CASSYSRGGGDEQFF. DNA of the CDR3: TGTGCCAGCAGTTACTCGCGGGGGGGAGGCGATGAGCAGTTCTTC.

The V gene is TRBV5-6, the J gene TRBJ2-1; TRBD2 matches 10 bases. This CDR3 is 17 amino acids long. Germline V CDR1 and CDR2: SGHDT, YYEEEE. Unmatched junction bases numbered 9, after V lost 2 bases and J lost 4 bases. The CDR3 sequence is CASSFTSAGGRYNEQFF. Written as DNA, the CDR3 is TGTGCCAGCAGCTTCACCTCAGCGGGGGGGCGTTACAATGAGCAGTTCTTC.

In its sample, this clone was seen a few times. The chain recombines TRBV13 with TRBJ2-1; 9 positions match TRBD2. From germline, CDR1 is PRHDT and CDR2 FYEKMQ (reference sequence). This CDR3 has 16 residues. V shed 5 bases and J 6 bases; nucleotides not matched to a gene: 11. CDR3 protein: CASSQAPGLARNEQFF. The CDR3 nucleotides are TGTGCCAGCAGCCAAGCGCCGGGACTAGCTCGCAATGAGCAGTTCTTC.

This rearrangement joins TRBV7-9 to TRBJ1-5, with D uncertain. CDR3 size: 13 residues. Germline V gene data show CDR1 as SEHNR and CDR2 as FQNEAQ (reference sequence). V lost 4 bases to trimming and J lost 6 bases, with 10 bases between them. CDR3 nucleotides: TGTGCCAGCAGCTCCCAATGGGGTCAGCCCCAGCATTTT. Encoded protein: CASSSQWGQPQHF. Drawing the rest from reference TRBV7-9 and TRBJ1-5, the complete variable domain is DTGVSQNPRHKITKRGQNVTFRCDPISEHNRLYWYRQTLGQGPEFLTYFQNEAQLEKSRLLSDRFSAERPKGSFSTLEIQRTEQGDSAMYLCASSSQWGQPQHFGDGTRLSIL.